The 28 T cell receptor beta chains given below trace back to one sample, sequenced in a study of blood T cells in healthy people across ages. The second PCR ran 7 to 11 cycles with a sample-barcoded 5' primer and J-beta primers. TCRdb re-called the 5' RACE reads through MiXCR, storing one row per CDR3 protein. The sample shows some 800,000 distinct CDR3 sequences, more than 20% of them seen only once. This sample also appeared in a second study, on T cells of mothers and their children.

Sequenced input: blood. The receptors derive from a boy aged 5 to 17 in good health.

The chain combines TRBV12-3 or TRBV12-4 with TRBJ2-6, with 12 bases fitting TRBD2. Trimming at V came to 6 bases and at J to 0 bases, leaving 6 bases not matched to a gene. The CDR3 runs to 18 residues. The CDR3 loop is CASSARLAGASGANVLTF. Here the CDR3 DNA reads TGTGCCAGCAGCGCCCGACTAGCGGGGGCCTCTGGGGCCAACGTCCTGACTTTC.

This clonotype showed up just a few times. The chain links TRBV13 to TRBJ2-5; 9 bases are shared with TRBD1. The trim removed 3 bases at V and 4 bases at J, leaving 9 bases unmatched. CDR3 size: 16 residues. Germline CDR1 reads PRHDT; CDR2 reads FYEKMQ (reference sequence). CDR3 bases: TGTGCCAGCAGCTTCTCTCCCGGGACAGGGATAGAGACCCAGTACTTC. Its translation is CASSFSPGTGIETQYF.

The chain links TRBV30 to TRBJ1-5; no clear D gene. Trimming shortened V by 5 bases and J by 2 bases, and 10 bases separated the two germline ends. CDR3 length: 13 residues. Germline V gene data show CDR1 as GTSNPN and CDR2 as SVGIG (reference sequence). CDR3 in amino acids: CAWHSGGNQPQHF. In DNA form, the CDR3 reads TGTGCCTGGCATTCTGGGGGCAATCAGCCCCAGCATTTT.

The genes are TRBV28 and TRBJ1-4, with 9 bases matching TRBD1. Per the germline V gene, CDR1 is MDHEN and CDR2 is SYDVKM. V lost 5 bases, J lost 3 bases, and 10 bases stayed unmatched. This CDR3 has 17 residues. CDR3 sequence (DNA): TGTGCCAGCAGTCGCACGGGACAGGGTTTAGCTAATGAAAAACTGTTTTTT. Its protein product is CASSRTGQGLANEKLFF.

This rearrangement joins TRBV7-2 to TRBJ1-2; D may be TRBD1 (6 bases). The CDR3 runs 15 residues. With 5 bases removed from V and 4 bases from J, the gap between germline ends came to 17 bases. Per germline, CDR1 SGHTA and CDR2 FQGNSA. This CDR3 is CASSHPETGIYGYTF. Written as DNA, the CDR3 is TGTGCCAGCAGCCATCCAGAAACAGGGATCTATGGCTACACCTTC. Using reference TRBV7-2 and TRBJ1-2 for the parts outside the CDR3, the full variable domain is GAGVSQSPSNKVTEKGKDVELRCDPISGHTALYWYRQSLGQGLEFLIYFQGNSAPDKSGLPSDRFSAERTGGSVSTLTIQRTQQEDSAVYLCASSHPETGIYGYTFGSGTRLTVV.

The gene calls are TRBV7-3 and TRBJ2-3; weak D call: TRBD1 (7 bases). Germline values: CDR1 SGHTA, CDR2 FQGTGA. The CDR3 loop spans 16 amino acids. V was cut by 4 bases and J by 1 base, with 15 bases left in between. The CDR3 sequence: CASSSQGGKGTDTQYF. CDR3 nucleotides: TGTGCCAGCAGCTCCCAGGGGGGAAAGGGCACAGATACGCAGTATTTT.

The chain combines TRBV7-9 with TRBJ1-2; D gene unclear. Looked up from germline, CDR1 is SEHNR and CDR2 is FQNEAQ (reference sequence). The CDR3 consists of 15 residues. V was cut by 5 bases and J by 6 bases, with 19 bases left in between. CDR3 region: CASSHRDGTPDGYTF. As DNA, the CDR3 is TGTGCCAGCAGCCATCGAGACGGAACCCCAGATGGCTACACCTTC.

The chain joins TRBV12-3 or TRBV12-4 to TRBJ1-5; TRBD1 matches 8 bases. This CDR3 contains 16 residues. V shed 1 base, J shed 1 base, and the junction held 3 bases outside the gene matches. This CDR3 is CASSLGQGASNQPQHF. Here the CDR3 DNA reads TGTGCCAGCAGTTTAGGGCAGGGGGCGAGCAATCAGCCCCAGCATTTT.

The chain links TRBV28 to TRBJ2-5; 9 bases map to TRBD1. Matching the DNA end better, TRBJ2-7 makes the J call doubtful. The CDR3 contains 14 residues. CDR1 is MDHEN, CDR2 SYDVKM, per germline. The CDR3 DNA reads as TGTGCCAGCCTGCGGGGACAGGGTTCTTACGAGCAGTACTTC. Translating gives CASLRGQGSYEQYF.

A remark on this clonotype: Germline is not matched at one junction end, which may reflect a read error. This chain connects TRBV3-1 to TRBJ2-7; possibly TRBD2 for D (5 bases). CDR3 size: 16 residues. Germline CDR1 LGHDT, CDR2 YNNKEL (reference sequence). CDR3 region: CANSQDKGWRPYEQYF. In nucleotides, the CDR3 is TGTGCCAACAGCCAAGATAAGGGTTGGAGGCCCTACGAGCAGTACTTC.

As concerns this clonotype: At one end the junction does not follow the germline gene, possibly because of a read error. The chain couples TRBV29-1 to TRBJ2-5; a weak D match, TRBD1 (6 bases). The length of the CDR3 is 13 residues. Looked up from germline, CDR1 is SQVTM and CDR2 is ANQGSEA. CDR3 loop: CSVAPDRSPTLFF. CDR3 DNA sequence: TGCAGCGTTGCCCCAGACAGGTCCCCTACTCTTTTCTTC.

V usage is TRBV24-1 and J usage is TRBJ2-1; 7 bases fit TRBD1. The DNA end is a closer match to TRBJ2-5, so the J assignment may be wrong. This CDR3 is 14 amino acids long. The germline CDR1 and CDR2 sequences are KGHDR and SFDVKD. CDR3 sequence: CATGAAGGVETQYF. The CDR3 DNA reads TGTGCCACGGGGGCGGCAGGGGGTGTAGAGACCCAGTACTTC.

The chain couples TRBV7-2 to TRBJ2-5; D possibly uses TRBD1 or TRBD2 (5 bases each). The J call may be faulty, since TRBJ2-7 better matches the DNA end. Germline lookup yields CDR1 SGHTA and CDR2 FQGNSA. This CDR3 region has 15 residues. CDR3 in DNA: TGTGCCAGCAGCTTAACTCCTTTGGGGGCCTACGAGCAGTACTTC. It yields the protein CASSLTPLGAYEQYF.

CDR3 DNA: TGTGCCAGCAGCCAACATGTCGGGACTAGCGGGAATCTAGCCAAAAACATTCAGTACTTC. Translated, it gives CASSQHVGTSGNLAKNIQYF. J is TRBJ2-4 and V is TRBV3-1; 13 bases align to TRBD2. V lost 2 bases and J lost 0; bases outside the gene matches: 10. The CDR3 has 20 amino acids. The germline V gene has CDR1 LGHDT and CDR2 YNNKEL (reference sequence). Drawing the rest from reference TRBV3-1 and TRBJ2-4, the complete variable domain is DTAVSQTPKYLVTQMGNDKSIKCEQNLGHDTMYWYKQDSKKFLKIMFSYNNKELIINETVPNRFSPKSPDKAHLNLHINSLELGDSAVYFCASSQHVGTSGNLAKNIQYFGAGTRLSVL.

In this sample, this clonotype turned up a few times. A junction boundary mismatches the germline segment, possibly from a read error. The chain has TRBV4-2 and TRBJ2-1, with a weak D call TRBD1 (6 bases). Judging by the DNA end, TRBJ2-5 fits better; the J call may be wrong. This CDR3 comprises 14 residues. In germline, CDR1 is LGHNA, CDR2 YNFKEQ. CDR3 amino acids: CASGQEGVRETQYF. CDR3 nucleotides: TGTGCCAGCGGCCAAGAGGGGGTTCGAGAGACCCAGTACTTC.

This clonotype was found once. The rearrangement joins TRBV6-6 to TRBJ2-1, with D maybe TRBD2 (5 bases). Germline CDR1 and CDR2: MNHNY and SVGAGI (reference sequence). The CDR3 covers 13 residues. Trimming cost V 5 bases and J 5 bases, with 10 bases left between them. The CDR3 DNA reads as TGTGCCAGCAGTCTCCGGGATAACAATGAGCAGTTCTTC. This encodes CASSLRDNNEQFF.

V and J are TRBV4-1 and TRBJ2-4; D ambiguous. Trimming took off 4 bases at V and 6 bases at J, with 16 bases between the two ends. From germline, CDR1 is MGHRA and CDR2 YSYEKL. The CDR3 extends over 15 amino acids. CDR3 sequence: CASSLSPIPGNIQYF. For the CDR3, the DNA is TGCGCCAGCAGCCTCAGTCCAATCCCAGGAAACATTCAGTACTTC.

The sample holds a few counts of this clonotype. The J gene is TRBJ1-1, the V gene TRBV12-5, with TRBD1 as a possible D gene (5 bases). The germline V gene has CDR1 LGHNT and CDR2 FRNRAP. The V end was cut by 5 bases, the J end by 8 bases, with 12 bases between. This CDR3 comprises 12 residues. DNA for the CDR3: TGTGCTAGTGGTCGGGACTTCGCGGAAGCTTTCTTT. Its protein product is CASGRDFAEAFF.

The V call is TRBV2, the J call TRBJ2-5, with 10 bases aligning to TRBD2. The V and J ends lost 3 bases and 5 bases, in that order; junction bases with no gene match: 6. This CDR3 is built from 15 residues. CDR1 SNHLY and CDR2 FYNNEI come from the germline V gene. CDR3 protein: CASSEGLARPETQYF. The CDR3 nucleotides are TGTGCCAGCAGTGAGGGACTAGCGAGGCCGGAGACCCAGTACTTC.

This clonotype was found a few times. The chain links TRBV6-4 to TRBJ2-1; 9 nucleotides line up with TRBD2. V shed 3 bases, J shed 0 bases, and the junction held 0 bases outside the gene matches. Germline CDR1 and CDR2: MRHNA and SNTAGT. The CDR3 runs 15 residues. The CDR3 region is CASSETSGSYNEQFF. CDR3 coding DNA: TGTGCCAGCAGTGAGACTAGCGGCTCCTACAATGAGCAGTTCTTC.

This clonotype has just a few counts. The chain carries TRBV13 and TRBJ1-2; D uncertain. V lost 5 bases and J lost 2, with 12 bases in between. The germline V gene encodes CDR1 PRHDT and CDR2 FYEKMQ (reference sequence). This CDR3 has 14 residues. The CDR3, as DNA: TGTGCCAGCAGCCTCCTTACACCGAACTATGGCTACACCTTC. Translated, it gives CASSLLTPNYGYTF.

The V and J genes are TRBV11-2 and TRBJ1-1; D is unresolved. CDR1 SGHAT and CDR2 FQNNGV come from the germline V gene. The length of the CDR3 is 14 residues. The V end lost 5 bases, the J end lost 1 base, and 11 bases lay between the germline ends. In nucleotides, the CDR3 is TGTGCCAGCAGCAAAAGCGCAGGGAACACTGAAGCTTTCTTT. Its translation: CASSKSAGNTEAFF.

This clonotype has more than one count but fewer than ten. This chain links TRBV5-5 with TRBJ2-5; D is perhaps TRBD2 (5 bases). V was trimmed by 1 base and J by 7 bases, leaving 8 bases between them. Germline V lookup: CDR1 SGHKS, CDR2 YYEKEE (reference sequence). The CDR3 sequence is 12 residues long. The CDR3 DNA sequence: TGTGCCAGCAGCTTGACCGAGGGGACCCAGTACTTC. This translates into CASSLTEGTQYF.

This clonotype was counted only a few times. V usage is TRBV28 and J usage is TRBJ1-1, with a possible D match to TRBD1 (6 bases). The ends were cut back, 5 bases at V and 2 bases at J, with 12 bases in the middle. The CDR3 is 14 residues long. Looked up from germline, CDR1 is MDHEN and CDR2 is SYDVKM. Here the CDR3 reads CASSPLDSNTEAFF. The CDR3 bases are TGTGCCAGCAGTCCTCTGGACAGTAACACTGAAGCTTTCTTT.

The J gene is TRBJ2-1, the V gene TRBV30; D ambiguous. Trimming stripped 2 bases from V and 7 bases from J, with 12 bases between. CDR3 length: 13 amino acids. CDR1 is GTSNPN and CDR2 is SVGIG in the germline V gene (reference sequence). The CDR3 DNA reads as TGTGCCTGGAGTCGGTCAGGAATGAATGAGCAGTTCTTC. It yields the protein CAWSRSGMNEQFF. The whole variable domain, filled in from reference TRBV30 and TRBJ2-1, reads SQTIHQWPATLVQPVGSPLSLECTVEGTSNPNLYWYRQAAGRGLQLLFYSVGIGQISSEVPQNLSASRPQDRQFILSSKKLLLSDSGFYLCAWSRSGMNEQFFGPGTRLTVL.

The chain is built from TRBV6-4 and TRBJ2-1, with TRBD2 matching 13 bases. The CDR3 spans 15 residues. J gave up 9 bases and V 6 bases, and 8 bases lay outside the gene matches. Germline V gene sequence: CDR1 MRHNA, CDR2 SNTAGT. The DNA of the CDR3 is TGTGCCAGCAGCGCCGGGACTAGCGGGATAGGTGAGCAGTTCTTC. It yields the protein CASSAGTSGIGEQFF.

This clonotype came up many times. The chain has TRBV2 and TRBJ2-1; no reliable D call. Deletions cut 5 bases from V and 6 bases from J, with 8 bases between. The CDR3 contains 12 residues. Germline CDR1 is SNHLY and CDR2 is FYNNEI. Here the CDR3 reads CASSLLRNEQFF. The CDR3 DNA reads TGTGCCAGCAGTTTGTTACGCAATGAGCAGTTCTTC.

The chain joins TRBV6-2 or TRBV6-3 to TRBJ1-2; D is possibly TRBD1 (6 bases). CDR1 MNHEY and CDR2 SVGEGT come from the germline V gene. The CDR3 is 15 amino acids. The ends were cut back, 4 bases at V and 3 bases at J, with 15 bases in the middle. CDR3 nucleotides: TGTGCCAGCAGTTCCCCCGGAGGGGGTGACTATGGCTACACCTTC. Its protein product is CASSSPGGGDYGYTF.